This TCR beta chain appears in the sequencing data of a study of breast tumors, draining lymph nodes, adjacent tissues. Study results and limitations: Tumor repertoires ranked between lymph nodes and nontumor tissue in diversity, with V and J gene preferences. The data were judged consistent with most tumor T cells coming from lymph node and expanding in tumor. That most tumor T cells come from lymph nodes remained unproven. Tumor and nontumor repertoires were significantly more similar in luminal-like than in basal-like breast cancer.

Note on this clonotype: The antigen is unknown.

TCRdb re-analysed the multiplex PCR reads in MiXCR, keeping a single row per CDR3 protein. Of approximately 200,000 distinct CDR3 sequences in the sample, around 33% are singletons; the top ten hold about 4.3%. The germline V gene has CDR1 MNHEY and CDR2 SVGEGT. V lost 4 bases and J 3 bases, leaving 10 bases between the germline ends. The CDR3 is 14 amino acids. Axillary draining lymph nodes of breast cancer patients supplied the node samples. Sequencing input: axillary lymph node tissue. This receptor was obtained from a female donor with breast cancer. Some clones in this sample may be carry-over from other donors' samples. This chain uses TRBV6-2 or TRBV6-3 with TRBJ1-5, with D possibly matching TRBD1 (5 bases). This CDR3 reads CASSCRGVNQPQHF. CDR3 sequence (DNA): TGTGCCAGCAGTTGCCGAGGGGTCAATCAGCCCCAGCATTTT.